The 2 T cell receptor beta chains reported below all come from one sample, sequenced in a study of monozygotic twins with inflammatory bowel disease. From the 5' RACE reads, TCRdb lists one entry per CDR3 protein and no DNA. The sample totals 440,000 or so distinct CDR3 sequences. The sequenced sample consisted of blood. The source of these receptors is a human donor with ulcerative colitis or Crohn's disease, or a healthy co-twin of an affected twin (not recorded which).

CDR3 residues: CASSNGWTGLNEQFF. V and J are TRBV5-1 and TRBJ2-1; the TCRdb call, TRBD1, lacks DNA for checking. There are 15 residues in the CDR3. CDR1 and CDR2 from the germline V gene are SGHRS and YFSETQ. Variable domain in full (rest from reference TRBV5-1 and TRBJ2-1): KAGVTQTPRYLIKTRGQQVTLSCSPISGHRSVSWYQQTPGQGLQFLFEYFSETQRNKGNFPGRFSGRQFSNSRSEMNVSTLELGDSALYLCASSNGWTGLNEQFFGPGTRLTVL.

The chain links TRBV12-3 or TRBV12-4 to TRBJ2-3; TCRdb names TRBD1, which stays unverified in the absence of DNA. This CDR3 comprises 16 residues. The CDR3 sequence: CASSSPTGSRTDTQYF.